This TCR beta chain was sequenced in a study of early T cells in non-severe SARS-CoV-2 infection (dated by TCRdb to the early 2020s). About the investigation overall: Because TCR sequencing was done on bulk RNA from unsorted whole blood, the alpha and beta chains could not be paired.

Receptors were amplified or captured by 5' RACE. Instrument on record: NextSeq 500. In the TCR library protocol, unique molecular identifiers were attached to individual cDNA molecules to correct for PCR bias and sequencing error. Both TCR alpha and beta chains were sequenced, and tight co-correlation was observed between alpha and beta sequence abundances in each sample. In the original analysis: Decombinator V4 was used to annotate the V gene, J gene and CDR3 of the TCR sequences. Expanded TCRs were defined as changing significantly between any two time points under a Poisson model with p below 0.0001. TCR abundances were normalised to the total number of TCRs sequenced per sample and expressed as counts per million. TRAV1-2 paired with TRAJ12, TRAJ20 or TRAJ33 defined MAIT TCRs, while TRAV10 paired with TRAJ18 defined iNKT TCRs. A search of VDJdb, accessed on 1 November 2021, was run for TCRs annotated to CMV, EBV and SARS-CoV-2, with TCRs annotated for multiple antigens excluded. TCRdb reanalyzed the raw reads on its own, using fastp at Q25 for trimming and MiXCR for clone calling, and kept in-frame beta chains. Entries are consolidated by CDR3 protein sequence, retaining the most common genes and DNA. The V and J calls, along with clone size, are taken from TCRdb and not from the paper's own processing. Here the sample has over 95,000 distinct CDR3 sequences; roughly 15% occur a single time. The top ten constitute roughly 1.2% of the sample.

On the study overall, not on this receptor specifically: VDJdb matching was skewed toward anti-spike CD8 responses and likely underestimated virus-specific expansions by missing private and CD4 specificities.

This clonotype was recorded a few times. The antigen it recognizes is unknown. Per-base qualities were not stored, and no clone one base away is much larger. CDR1 and CDR2 were assigned from the germline V gene (reference sequence) as SEHNR and FQNEAQ. The junction carries 26 bases between V and J, which are trimmed by 2 bases and 13 bases respectively. The CDR3 has 16 amino acids, counting the end cysteine and phenylalanine. The DNA shown is the 48-base CDR3, in frame from base 1. The study was a case-control design nested within a healthcare worker cohort in London, UK, with weekly nasopharyngeal swab PCR tests and blood sampling. Between 23 and 31 March 2020, the week of the UK lockdown, healthcare workers were enrolled and then followed up weekly for as long as 16 weeks.

Sequencing was done on a sample of whole blood. The chain joins TRBV7-9 to TRBJ2-5, and possibly TRBD2, on 6 matching bases. This sequence originates from an adult who was a healthcare worker with PCR-confirmed SARS-CoV-2 infection or an uninfected control (not recorded which). The bases are TGTGCCAGCAGCTTAACGGGGGACCAGCGGAATGCTTTAAGGTACTTC. Its protein is CASSLTGDQRNALRYF.